This T cell receptor (beta chain) was recovered during a study of blood T cell repertoires in COVID-19. This clone appeared once. Produced via immunoSEQ multiplex PCR; TCRdb's table is partial and in-frame only. This sample carries about 120,000 clones, 80% to 90% of them seen once, and the ten largest clones take roughly 2.1%. The V gene's germline CDR1 is SGHRS and CDR2 YFSETQ. The length of the CDR3 is 16 residues. Trimming at V came to 3 bases and at J to 2 bases, leaving 7 bases not matched to a gene. The J gene is TRBJ2-5, the V gene TRBV5-1; TRBD2 matches 10 bases. Sequencing used peripheral blood. The clonotype originates from a woman in her fifties or sixties with acute or convalescent COVID-19. CDR3 residues: CASSSLAGGAQETQYF. As DNA, the CDR3 is TGCGCCAGCAGCTCCTTAGCGGGGGGCGCTCAAGAGACCCAGTACTTC. The variable domain in full, completed from reference TRBV5-1 and TRBJ2-5, reads KAGVTQTPRYLIKTRGQQVTLSCSPISGHRSVSWYQQTPGQGLQFLFEYFSETQRNKGNFPGRFSGRQFSNSRSEMNVSTLELGDSALYLCASSSLAGGAQETQYFGPGTRLLVL.